What follows are 2 T cell receptor beta chains derived from one specimen sequenced in a study of T cell responses to AZD1222 COVID-19 vaccine (dated by TCRdb to about 2021). In light of the paper, this sample's time point label describes: about 28 days (+/-7) after the second vaccine dose. The library was generated by the immunoSEQ multiplex PCR assay. This is the immuneACCESS table as TCRdb keeps it, with only in-frame sequences that have V and J called. A part of the clones is gone; compared with another copy, unresolved V genes explain less than half, and the rest is unexplained. This sample lists about 160,000 clones; 90% were detected once. The ten largest clones represent around 3.1% of the sample. The sequencing used peripheral blood, collected 28 days after the second AZD1222 dose. These receptor sequences come from an adult who received the AZD1222 COVID-19 vaccine.

V gene TRBV18 combines with J gene TRBJ1-1; D is undetermined. V was trimmed by 2 bases and J by 10 bases, leaving 14 bases between them. The CDR3 loop spans 13 amino acids. The V gene's germline CDR1 is KGHSH and CDR2 LQKENI. The CDR3 DNA reads as TGTGCCAGCTCACCAAGCGATACAAGATCAGCTTTCTTT. As protein: CASSPSDTRSAFF. The full variable domain, its missing parts supplied by reference TRBV18 and TRBJ1-1, is NAGVMQNPRHLVRRRGQEARLRCSPMKGHSHVYWYRQLPEEGLKFMVYLQKENIIDESGMPKERFSAEFPKEGPSILRIQQVVRGDSAAYFCASSPSDTRSAFFGQGTRLTVV.

The chain is built from TRBV27 and TRBJ2-1, with D possibly being TRBD2 (6 bases). Between the trimmed V and J ends, which lost 5 bases and 3 bases, there was a span of 14 bases. Germline V gene lookup returns CDR1 MNHEY and CDR2 SMNVEV (reference sequence). The CDR3 consists of 15 residues. DNA of the CDR3: TGTGCCAGCAGTACGATAGCGGAGAGCTACAATGAGCAGTTCTTC. Its protein product is CASSTIAESYNEQFF.